These 15 T cell receptor beta chains originate from one sample sequenced in a study of blood T cell repertoires in COVID-19. TCRdb's table, derived via immunoSEQ multiplex PCR, lists solely in-frame clones and lacks some. Among about 200,000 clones, 75% to 90% were seen once, and the ten largest hold approximately 5%. The sample taken for sequencing was peripheral blood. The source is a human donor in a cohort sampled during active COVID-19.

The chain is built from TRBV3-1 (or the pseudogene TRBV3-2) and TRBJ1-3; D not resolved. CDR1 is LGHDT, CDR2 YNNKEL, per germline (reference sequence). Trimming shortened V by 1 base and J by 0 bases, and 13 bases separated the two germline ends. The CDR3 contains 17 residues. In DNA form, the CDR3 reads TGTGCCAGCAGCCAAGGGTTTAGGAGAAGCTCTGGAAACACCATATATTTT. It translates to CASSQGFRRSSGNTIYF.

This rearrangement joins TRBV19 to TRBJ1-2; D ambiguous. Trimming took 3 bases from V and 1 from J, leaving 6 bases between them. The CDR3 runs to 13 residues. Germline lookup yields CDR1 LNHDA and CDR2 SQIVND (reference sequence). The CDR3 bases are TGTGCCAGTAGTATGGCTCTTAACTATGGCTACACCTTC. Its protein is CASSMALNYGYTF.

The CDR3 sequence is CASSLAGTGDGYTF. CDR3 DNA sequence: TGCGCCAGCAGCTTGGCCGGGACAGGGGACGGCTACACCTTC. This sequence joins TRBV5-1 and TRBJ1-2, with 10 bases aligning to TRBD1. Germline CDR1 reads SGHRS; CDR2 reads YFSETQ. Trimming at V came to 0 bases and at J to 8 bases, leaving 4 bases not matched to a gene. The CDR3 contains 14 residues.

This sequence joins TRBV7-3 and TRBJ2-6, with D perhaps TRBD1 (6 bases). There are 15 residues in the CDR3. Per the germline V gene, CDR1 is SGHTA and CDR2 is FQGTGA. V was shortened by 2 bases and J by 2 bases, with 7 bases between the two germline ends. CDR3 amino acids: CASSLAGAGANVLTF. CDR3 DNA sequence: TGTGCCAGCAGCTTAGCAGGGGCTGGGGCCAACGTCCTGACTTTC.

The rearrangement uses TRBV28 and TRBJ1-1; maybe TRBD1 (6 bases). The CDR3 consists of 16 residues. The V gene lost 10 bases and the J gene lost 1 base, with 22 bases spanning the gap. Germline V gene sequence: CDR1 MDHEN, CDR2 SYDVKM. The DNA for the CDR3 is TGTGCCACCCTCGTCGAGTCGGGACAAGCGAACACTGAAGCTTTCTTT. Amino acid sequence: CATLVESGQANTEAFF.

The rearrangement joins TRBV6-6 to TRBJ1-1; 7 nucleotides agree with TRBD1. Germline V CDR1 and CDR2: MNHNY, SVGAGI (reference sequence). V shed 2 bases and J 6 bases; nucleotides not matched to a gene: 3. The CDR3 loop spans 13 amino acids. DNA of the CDR3: TGTGCCAGCAGTTACGACAGGGTCGCTGAAGCTTTCTTT. Translated, it gives CASSYDRVAEAFF.

This clone has only a few counts. The rearrangement uses TRBV30 and TRBJ1-2, with unresolved D. Per germline, CDR1 GTSNPN and CDR2 SVGIG (reference sequence). Trimming removed 3 bases from V and 2 bases from J, with 25 bases in between. The CDR3 is made up of 18 amino acids. The chain's CDR3 is CAWSANLLSGIGNYGYTF. As DNA, the CDR3 is TGTGCCTGGAGCGCGAATCTTCTTAGCGGAATTGGGAACTATGGCTACACCTTC.

This clone showed up just a few times. J is TRBJ2-2 and V is TRBV4-3; D ambiguous. Germline CDR1 and CDR2: LGHNA and YSLEER. Trimming took off 0 bases at V and 6 bases at J, with 8 bases between the two ends. There are 14 residues in the CDR3. In nucleotides, the CDR3 is TGCGCCAGCAGCCAAGATCACTACCCCGGGGAGCTGTTTTTT. Protein: CASSQDHYPGELFF.

V usage is TRBV18 and J usage is TRBJ2-7, with TRBD1 matching over 9 bases. The CDR3 has 15 residues. Trimming removed 1 base from V and 6 bases from J; junction bases left unmatched: 7. CDR1 and CDR2 from the germline V gene are KGHSH and LQKENI. Here the CDR3 DNA reads TGTGCCAGCTCACCACAGGGACAGGGAAGATCCGAGCAGTACTTC. This translates into CASSPQGQGRSEQYF. The full variable domain, in which reference TRBV18 and TRBJ2-7 provide the parts outside the CDR3, is NAGVMQNPRHLVRRRGQEARLRCSPMKGHSHVYWYRQLPEEGLKFMVYLQKENIIDESGMPKERFSAEFPKEGPSILRIQQVVRGDSAAYFCASSPQGQGRSEQYFGPGTRLTVT.

The chain joins TRBV3-1 (or the pseudogene TRBV3-2) to TRBJ1-5; the D is unclear. Deletions cut 0 bases from V and 2 bases from J, with 14 bases between. Looked up from germline, CDR1 is LGHDT and CDR2 is YNNKEL (reference sequence). The CDR3 loop spans 17 amino acids. The CDR3 DNA sequence: TGTGCCAGCAGCCAAGATGTGAACGGGGAGTGCAATCAGCCCCAGCATTTT. Translated, it gives CASSQDVNGECNQPQHF.

This clone showed up just once. This chain uses TRBV18 with TRBJ2-2; TRBD1 matches 9 bases. The CDR3 contains 15 residues. After removal of 3 bases from V and 4 bases from J, the junction contained 3 bases not matched to a gene. Germline CDR1 and CDR2: KGHSH and LQKENI. The CDR3 protein is CASSPGTGSTGELFF. As DNA, the CDR3 is TGTGCCAGCTCACCTGGGACAGGGAGCACCGGGGAGCTGTTTTTT.

The chain uses TRBV12-5 and TRBJ1-3; D gene ambiguous. CDR3 size: 13 residues. CDR1 and CDR2 (germline): LGHNT, FRNRAP. The V gene lost 4 bases and the J gene lost 0 bases, with 4 bases spanning the gap. CDR3 bases: TGTGCTAGTGGTTCAGGCTCTGGAAACACCATATATTTT. It yields the protein CASGSGSGNTIYF.

This sequence joins TRBV6-5 and TRBJ1-2; no firm D call. V was clipped by 6 bases and J by 4 bases, with 12 bases between them. The CDR3 sequence is 13 residues long. Looked up from germline, CDR1 is MNHEY and CDR2 is SVGAGI. For the CDR3, the DNA is TGTGCCAGCAGACGCGGACTAATCTATGGCTACACCTTC. Its translation: CASRRGLIYGYTF.

In nucleotides, the CDR3 is TGTGCCAGCAGCGTAGATGAGACATCAAGGGGAACTTTCTTT. Its translation: CASSVDETSRGTFF. The V call is TRBV9, the J call TRBJ1-1; D is possibly TRBD1 (5 bases). Germline values: CDR1 SGDLS, CDR2 YYNGEE. V dropped 0 bases and J dropped 12 bases, with 18 bases sitting between them. The length of the CDR3 is 14 residues.

The V and J genes are TRBV30 and TRBJ1-2; perhaps TRBD1 as D (5 bases). The germline gives CDR1 GTSNPN, CDR2 SVGIG (reference sequence). Trimming shortened V by 2 bases and J by 2 bases, and 18 bases separated the two germline ends. CDR3 length: 16 amino acids. This chain's CDR3 is CAWSLPGGGPNYGYTF. Here the CDR3 DNA reads TGTGCCTGGAGTCTCCCCGGGGGGGGACCGAACTATGGCTACACCTTC.